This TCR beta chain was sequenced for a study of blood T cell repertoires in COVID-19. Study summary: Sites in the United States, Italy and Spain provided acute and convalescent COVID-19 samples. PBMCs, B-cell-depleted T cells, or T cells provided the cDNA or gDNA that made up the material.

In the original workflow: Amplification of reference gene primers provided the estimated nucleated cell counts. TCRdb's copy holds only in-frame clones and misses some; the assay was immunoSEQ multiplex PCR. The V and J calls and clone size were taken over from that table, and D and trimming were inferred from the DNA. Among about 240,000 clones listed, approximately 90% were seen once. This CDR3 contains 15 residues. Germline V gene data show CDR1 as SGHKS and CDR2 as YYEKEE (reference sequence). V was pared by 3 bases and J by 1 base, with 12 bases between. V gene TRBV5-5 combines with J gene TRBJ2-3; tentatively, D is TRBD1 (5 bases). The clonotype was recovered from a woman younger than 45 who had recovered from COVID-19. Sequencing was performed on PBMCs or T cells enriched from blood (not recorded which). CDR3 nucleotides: TGTGCCAGCAGCTCCGACAGCCAGGGCACAGATACGCAGTATTTT. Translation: CASSSDSQGTDTQYF.